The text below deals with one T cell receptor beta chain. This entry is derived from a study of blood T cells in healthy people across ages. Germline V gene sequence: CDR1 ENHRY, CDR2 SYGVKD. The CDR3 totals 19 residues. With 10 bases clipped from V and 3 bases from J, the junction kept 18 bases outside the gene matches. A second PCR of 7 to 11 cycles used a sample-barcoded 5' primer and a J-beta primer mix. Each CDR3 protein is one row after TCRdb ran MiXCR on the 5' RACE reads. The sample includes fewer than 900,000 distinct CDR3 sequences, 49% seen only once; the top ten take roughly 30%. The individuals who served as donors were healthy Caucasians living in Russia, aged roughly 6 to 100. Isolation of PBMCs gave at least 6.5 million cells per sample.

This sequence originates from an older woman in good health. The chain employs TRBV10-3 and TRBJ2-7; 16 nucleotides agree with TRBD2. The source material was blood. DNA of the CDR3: TGTGCCACCGTTCACATCGGGACTAGCGGGAGGGAATCTGTCTACGAGCAGTACTTC. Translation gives CATVHIGTSGRESVYEQYF.